This is a list of T cell receptor beta chains from one sample in a study of monozygotic twins with inflammatory bowel disease. No DNA is given; TCRdb re-called the 5' RACE reads and lists each CDR3 protein once. Its clone listing holds 210,000 or so distinct CDR3 sequences. The material sequenced was blood. These receptors all stem from a human donor with ulcerative colitis or Crohn's disease, or a healthy co-twin of an affected twin (not recorded which). The CDR3 runs from the conserved cysteine through the conserved F or W. The order of the fields is V gene, CDR3 length, J gene, CDR3 protein.

v_gene: TRBV6-1
len: 13
j_gene: TRBJ2-5
CDR3aa: CAVAGGYQETQYF

v_gene: TRBV20-1
len: 13
j_gene: TRBJ1-5
CDR3aa: CSASRGFGQPQHF

v_gene: TRBV12-3/TRBV12-4
len: 17
j_gene: TRBJ2-7
CDR3aa: CASSFESTARIPYEQYF

v_gene: TRBV28
len: 14
j_gene: TRBJ2-5
CDR3aa: CASSLSGRGETQYF

v_gene: TRBV18
len: 13
j_gene: TRBJ2-7
CDR3aa: CASSQGHRNEQYF

v_gene: TRBV18
len: 13
j_gene: TRBJ2-2
CDR3aa: CASSTVNTGELFF

v_gene: TRBV6-6
len: 14
j_gene: TRBJ2-7
CDR3aa: CASSYPDRFYEQYF

v_gene: TRBV6-5
len: 17
j_gene: TRBJ2-2
CDR3aa: CASSYSRDRGSTGELFF

v_gene: TRBV6-6
len: 13
j_gene: TRBJ1-1
CDR3aa: CASSPRLNTEAFF

v_gene: TRBV20-1
len: 15
j_gene: TRBJ1-1
CDR3aa: CSATTGLRQGTEAFF

v_gene: TRBV15
len: 14
j_gene: TRBJ2-3
CDR3aa: CATSRDFATDTQYF

v_gene: TRBV29-1
len: 14
j_gene: TRBJ2-7
CDR3aa: CSVESTSEGYEQYF

v_gene: TRBV29-1
len: 13
j_gene: TRBJ2-3
CDR3aa: CSVSGRATDTQYF

v_gene: TRBV5-1
len: 16
j_gene: TRBJ2-2
CDR3aa: CASSKLGRSNTGELFF

v_gene: TRBV5-4
len: 19
j_gene: TRBJ2-3
CDR3aa: CASSFRYGMAELRTDTQYF

v_gene: TRBV20-1
len: 12
j_gene: TRBJ2-3
CDR3aa: CSATSRTDTQYF

v_gene: TRBV7-2
len: 17
j_gene: TRBJ1-2
CDR3aa: CASSLIPGQGARNGYTF

v_gene: TRBV10-3
len: 15
j_gene: TRBJ2-2
CDR3aa: CAISELGQNTGELFF

v_gene: TRBV20-1
len: 13
j_gene: TRBJ2-7
CDR3aa: CSARPSGRYEQYF

v_gene: TRBV7-9
len: 17
j_gene: TRBJ2-7
CDR3aa: CASSPPLATGPFYEQYF

v_gene: TRBV5-1
len: 14
j_gene: TRBJ1-2
CDR3aa: CASSLAGQGVGYTF

v_gene: TRBV12-5
len: 14
j_gene: TRBJ1-1
CDR3aa: CASGWEHASTEAFF

v_gene: TRBV7-8
len: 13
j_gene: TRBJ2-2
CDR3aa: CVSKVWGTGELFF